The 31 T cell receptor beta chains below were found in one sample sequenced in a study of T cell responses to AZD1222 COVID-19 vaccine. Assay used: immunoSEQ multiplex PCR; TCRdb lists only in-frame clones, some missing. The table has approximately 100,000 clones, around 96% seen once; the top ten hold approximately 2.2%. The sample consisted of peripheral blood, taken on day 0 of AZD1222 vaccination. Every receptor here comes from an adult in good health.

This clone was seen a single time. This chain connects TRBV27 to TRBJ2-2; TRBD1 matches 9 bases. From germline, CDR1 is MNHEY and CDR2 SMNVEV (reference sequence). V shed 2 bases and J 6 bases; nucleotides not matched to a gene: 10. CDR3 length equals 17 residues. In DNA, the CDR3 is TGTGCCAGCAGTTTAGACCGGGACAGGGTCTCTGCCGGGGAGCTGTTTTTT. This gives the protein CASSLDRDRVSAGELFF.

This chain joins TRBV7-2 and TRBJ2-2; D might be TRBD1 or TRBD2, each matching 5 bases. Germline loops: CDR1 SGHTA, CDR2 FQGNSA. There are 13 residues in the CDR3. The V gene lost 5 bases and the J gene lost 6 bases, with 10 bases spanning the gap. CDR3 DNA sequence: TGTGCCAGCAGCGGGCAGGGAGCCGGGGAGCTGTTTTTT. Translated: CASSGQGAGELFF.

The J gene is TRBJ2-7, the V gene TRBV2, with a weak D call TRBD2 (5 bases). Germline V gives CDR1 SNHLY, CDR2 FYNNEI. V gave up 3 bases and J gave up 6 bases, with 18 bases separating them. The CDR3 has 15 amino acids. CDR3 nucleotides: TGTGCCAGCAGTGAGGGTGCGATAGCGCCATCCGAGCAGTACTTC. Encoded protein: CASSEGAIAPSEQYF.

In its sample, this clone was seen once. The genes are TRBV10-3 and TRBJ2-3; D is unclear. This CDR3 comprises 17 residues. The V end was cut by 4 bases, the J end by 8 bases, with 25 bases between. Germline CDR1 reads ENHRY; CDR2 reads SYGVKD. The CDR3 region is CAISGSLFLKSTGTQYF. The CDR3 nucleotides read TGTGCCATCAGTGGGTCCCTGTTTCTCAAAAGCACGGGTACGCAGTATTTT.

V gene TRBV4-3 combines with J gene TRBJ1-4; D not resolved. Per germline, CDR1 LGHNA and CDR2 YSLEER. V lost 1 base, J lost 0 bases, and 12 bases lay in between. The CDR3 runs to 17 residues. The CDR3 reads CASSQASSPATNEKLFF. As DNA, the CDR3 is TGCGCCAGCAGCCAAGCCTCCAGTCCCGCAACTAATGAAAAACTGTTTTTT.

This chain uses TRBV28 with TRBJ2-7; tentatively, D is TRBD1 (5 bases). CDR1 is MDHEN and CDR2 is SYDVKM in the germline V gene. CDR3 length: 16 residues. V was pared by 1 base and J by 6 bases, with 19 bases between. The CDR3 region is CASSLFTQGWVAEQYF. Here the CDR3 DNA reads TGTGCCAGCAGTTTATTTACTCAGGGCTGGGTTGCCGAGCAGTACTTC.

This chain uses TRBV3-1 (or the pseudogene TRBV3-2) with TRBJ1-1; unclear D gene. With 0 bases removed from V and 9 bases from J, the gap between germline ends came to 14 bases. The CDR3 is made up of 14 amino acids. The V gene's germline CDR1 is LGHDT and CDR2 YNNKEL (reference sequence). The DNA for the CDR3 is TGTGCCAGCAGCCAAGATCTACAGCCAGGTCAAGCTTTCTTT. Its translation is CASSQDLQPGQAFF.

The chain uses TRBV30 and TRBJ2-3, with 10 bases matching TRBD2. This CDR3 has 16 residues. The germline V gene has CDR1 GTSNPN and CDR2 SVGIG (reference sequence). J lost 2 bases, V lost 1 base, and 6 bases had no gene match. The chain's CDR3 is CAWSEGLAEYTDTQYF. The CDR3 nucleotides read TGTGCCTGGAGTGAAGGACTAGCGGAATACACAGATACGCAGTATTTT.

The V and J genes are TRBV9 and TRBJ2-1, with D tentatively TRBD1 or TRBD2 (6 bases each). In germline, CDR1 is SGDLS, CDR2 YYNGEE. V was shortened by 1 base and J by 8 bases, with 16 bases between the two germline ends. The CDR3 sequence is 15 residues long. The chain's CDR3 is CASSVSRGGGHEQFF. The CDR3 DNA reads TGTGCCAGCAGCGTATCTAGAGGAGGGGGGCATGAGCAGTTCTTC.

V is TRBV5-6 and J is TRBJ2-5; D not resolved. The germline gives CDR1 SGHDT, CDR2 YYEEEE. Trimming pared 3 bases from V and 5 bases from J, leaving 5 bases between. The CDR3 sequence is 11 residues long. Here the CDR3 reads CASSSAETQYF. For the CDR3, the DNA is TGTGCCAGCAGCTCCGCTGAGACCCAGTACTTC.

The chain is built from TRBV19 and TRBJ1-5; D perhaps matches TRBD1 (5 bases). The CDR3 is made up of 15 amino acids. V was cut by 4 bases and J by 3 bases, with 13 bases left in between. In germline, CDR1 is LNHDA, CDR2 SQIVND (reference sequence). The CDR3 coding sequence is TGTGCCAGTAGTACCCGGAGGGGAGACAATCAGCCCCAGCATTTT. It encodes CASSTRRGDNQPQHF.

This clone was seen once. V gene TRBV29-1 combines with J gene TRBJ1-1; 7 nucleotides agree with TRBD1. V was pared by 4 bases and J by 5 bases, with 4 bases of the junction left unmatched. CDR3 length: 12 amino acids. Germline lookup yields CDR1 SQVTM and CDR2 ANQGSEA. CDR3 bases: TGCAGCGTTGGACAGGGCTGGACTGAAGCTTTCTTT. Protein product: CSVGQGWTEAFF.

The chain couples TRBV2 to TRBJ1-1; 7 bases map to TRBD1. CDR1 SNHLY and CDR2 FYNNEI come from the germline V gene. V shed 3 bases, J shed 7 bases, and the junction held 17 bases outside the gene matches. The CDR3 is made up of 17 amino acids. CDR3 in DNA: TGTGCCAGCAGTGATGAGGGTTTCCCCAGGGACAGCCATGAAGCTTTCTTT. Its protein product is CASSDEGFPRDSHEAFF.

This sequence joins TRBV12-3 or TRBV12-4 and TRBJ1-4; no reliable D call. The CDR3 has 12 amino acids. The germline V and J ends were trimmed by 1 base and 8 bases, with 5 bases remaining between them. The CDR3 sequence: CASSLVLEKLFF. The CDR3 DNA reads as TGTGCCAGCAGTTTAGTGTTAGAAAAACTGTTTTTT.

V and J are TRBV7-2 and TRBJ2-7; no clear D. The CDR3 extends over 14 amino acids. Germline CDR1 and CDR2: SGHTA and FQGNSA. V was clipped by 3 bases and J by 2 bases, with 11 bases between them. The CDR3, as DNA: TGTGCCAGCAGCTTGGGAACCATCCCCTACGAGCAGTACTTC. Residues: CASSLGTIPYEQYF.

This clone is a singleton in its sample. The chain carries TRBV6-2 or TRBV6-3 and TRBJ2-1, with 10 nucleotides matching TRBD2. Unmatched junction bases numbered 8, after V lost 5 bases and J lost 4 bases. The germline gives CDR1 MNHEY, CDR2 SVGEGT. This CDR3 has 16 amino acids. The CDR3 bases are TGTGCCAGCAGTAGCCCCAGCGGGAGGGTATACAATGAGCAGTTCTTC. Amino acids: CASSSPSGRVYNEQFF.

The chain combines TRBV10-2 with TRBJ1-2; TRBD1 might be the D (5 bases). Trimming took off 4 bases at V and 3 bases at J, with 9 bases between the two ends. CDR1 and CDR2 (germline): WSHSY, SAAADI. The CDR3 contains 13 residues. This chain's CDR3 is CASSAWDYYGYTF. CDR3 nucleotides: TGCGCCAGCAGTGCCTGGGACTACTATGGCTACACCTTC.

This chain links TRBV28 with TRBJ2-7; TRBD2 aligns across 13 bases. Looked up from germline, CDR1 is MDHEN and CDR2 is SYDVKM. V lost 6 bases to trimming and J lost 7 bases; unmatched junction nucleotides: 9. This CDR3 spans 15 amino acids. The CDR3: CASRVGLAGAWEQYF. CDR3 nucleotide sequence: TGTGCCAGCAGGGTCGGACTAGCGGGGGCCTGGGAGCAGTACTTC.

The gene calls are TRBV7-9 and TRBJ2-2; weak D call: TRBD2 (5 bases). The germline V gene encodes CDR1 SEHNR and CDR2 FQNEAQ (reference sequence). The CDR3 has 15 amino acids. With 2 bases removed from V and 2 bases from J, the gap between germline ends came to 9 bases. This chain's CDR3 is CASSLLGVNTGELFF. In DNA form, the CDR3 reads TGTGCCAGCAGCTTATTGGGAGTTAACACCGGGGAGCTGTTTTTT.

This chain uses TRBV5-6 with TRBJ1-6; D gene unclear. Trimming removed 4 bases from V and 4 bases from J, with 18 bases in between. The CDR3 contains 17 residues. CDR1 is SGHDT, CDR2 YYEEEE, per germline. The CDR3 DNA reads as TGTGCCAGCAGCGCCCCGGTCGGACCGGATTATAATTCACCCCTCCACTTT. Amino acids: CASSAPVGPDYNSPLHF.

The J gene is TRBJ1-1, the V gene TRBV27; D is uncertain. The V and J ends lost 6 bases and 2 bases respectively, with 16 bases between them. Germline V lookup: CDR1 MNHEY, CDR2 SMNVEV (reference sequence). This CDR3 has 15 residues. CDR3 in DNA: TGTGCCAGCAGGTTTCAAAAGGGAGTAAACACTGAAGCTTTCTTT. It encodes CASRFQKGVNTEAFF.

V and J are TRBV11-3 and TRBJ2-5; tentatively, D is TRBD1 (6 bases). Germline values: CDR1 SGHNT, CDR2 YENEEA. V shed 6 bases and J shed 5 bases, with 10 bases lying between them. The CDR3 has 12 amino acids. Written as DNA, the CDR3 is TGTGCCAGCAGAGGGGGTCAGGAGACCCAGTACTTC. Encoded protein: CASRGGQETQYF. Looking up the rest from reference TRBV11-3 and TRBJ2-5 gives the full variable domain: EAGVVQSPRYKIIEKKQPVAFWCNPISGHNTLYWYLQNLGQGPELLIRYENEEAVDDSQLPKDRFSAERLKGVDSTLKIQPAELGDSAVYLCASRGGQETQYFGPGTRLLVL.

The rearrangement joins TRBV6-2 or TRBV6-3 to TRBJ1-5; tentative D call: TRBD1 (6 bases). CDR3 length: 14 residues. The germline V gene encodes CDR1 MNHEY and CDR2 SVGEGT. V shed 2 bases and J shed 4 bases, with 9 bases lying between them. CDR3 in DNA: TGTGCCAGCAGTTACCCAGGACAGAATCAGCCCCAGCATTTT. Encoded protein: CASSYPGQNQPQHF.

V and J are TRBV7-2 and TRBJ1-1, with unresolved D. Germline CDR1 and CDR2: SGHTA and FQGNSA. CDR3 length equals 14 residues. The V gene lost 3 bases and the J gene lost 0 bases, with 8 bases spanning the gap. The CDR3 loop reads CASSLILVNTEAFF. The CDR3 coding sequence is TGTGCCAGCAGCTTGATTTTGGTGAACACTGAAGCTTTCTTT.

This clone was observed a single time. The chain links TRBV9 to TRBJ1-4, with D possibly matching TRBD1 (5 bases). Germline CDR1 is SGDLS and CDR2 is YYNGEE. The CDR3 is 15 amino acids. The V gene lost 0 bases and the J gene lost 7 bases, with 13 bases spanning the gap. The CDR3 region is CASSVGPRGGEKLFF. DNA of the CDR3: TGTGCCAGCAGCGTAGGGCCCCGGGGGGGTGAAAAACTGTTTTTT.

The chain is built from TRBV9 and TRBJ2-7; maybe TRBD2 (5 bases). V lost 4 bases and J 1 base, leaving 15 bases between the germline ends. This CDR3 spans 15 amino acids. Looked up from germline, CDR1 is SGDLS and CDR2 is YYNGEE. CDR3 region: CASSPSVRDSYEQYF. CDR3 coding DNA: TGTGCCAGCAGCCCCAGTGTGAGGGATTCCTACGAGCAGTACTTC.

This clone was detected a few times. This rearrangement joins TRBV4-1 to TRBJ2-7; no clear D. This CDR3 has 15 amino acids. The V gene's germline CDR1 is MGHRA and CDR2 YSYEKL. V was trimmed by 4 bases and J by 1 base, leaving 14 bases between them. CDR3 nucleotides: TGCGCCAGCAGCCCCCTAAGTGGTTTATCCTACGAGCAGTACTTC. It yields the protein CASSPLSGLSYEQYF.

The J gene is TRBJ2-5, the V gene TRBV19, with a possible D match to TRBD1 (6 bases). This CDR3 is built from 12 residues. The V and J ends lost 7 bases and 5 bases respectively, with 11 bases between them. CDR1 and CDR2 (germline): LNHDA, SQIVND (reference sequence). The CDR3 bases are TGTGCCAGTAATCAGGGGCAGGAGACCCAGTACTTC. It encodes CASNQGQETQYF.

This clone occurred once. The chain couples TRBV12-5 to TRBJ1-1; D is undetermined. The CDR3 length is 13 residues. Germline CDR1 and CDR2: LGHNT and FRNRAP. Trimming cost V 6 bases and J 8 bases, with 16 bases left between them. For the CDR3, the DNA is TGTGCTAGTGGAGCTCACACCCCGGGGGAAGCTTTCTTT. Translated: CASGAHTPGEAFF.

This chain connects TRBV9 to TRBJ1-1; D unresolved. The V gene lost 0 bases and the J gene lost 1 base, with 7 bases spanning the gap. The CDR3 is 14 amino acids. From germline, CDR1 is SGDLS and CDR2 YYNGEE. Here the CDR3 DNA reads TGTGCCAGCAGCGTAGAGCCAGGGAACACTGAAGCTTTCTTT. This gives the protein CASSVEPGNTEAFF.

This rearrangement joins TRBV6-2 or TRBV6-3 to TRBJ1-2, with TRBD1 as a possible D gene (6 bases). The CDR3 spans 11 residues. Germline V lookup: CDR1 MNHEY, CDR2 SVGEGT. Trimming stripped 6 bases from V and 5 bases from J, with 7 bases between. CDR3 nucleotides: TGTGCCAGCAGCACAGGGTATGGCTACACCTTC. Residues: CASSTGYGYTF.